This T cell receptor beta chain was documented in a study of human T cells and chemical hapten exposure. General study results and limits: In comparison with controls, expanded TCRs gave rise to a significantly larger number of large CDR3 similarity clusters. Counts of TCRs above 1 in 1000 frequency stayed unchanged with DPC sensitization.

Stated time point: patch test 3, about 24 weeks after DPC sensitization. Indicated treatment: therapeutic diphenylcyclopropenone sensitization with weekly scalp DPC. Total RNA was isolated from whole blood that had not been fractionated. TCRdb analysed the RACE reads with MiXCR anew, one entry per CDR3 protein. Of over 150,000 distinct CDR3 sequences detected, 25% to 35% appear once; the ten largest clones hold approximately 2.3%. This clonotype was picked up many times. Its target is unknown. The germline CDR1 and CDR2 sequences are SQVTM and ANQGSEA. The CDR3 is made up of 13 amino acids. The V end lost 4 bases, the J end lost 1 base, and 8 bases lay between the germline ends.

This clonotype originated in a woman under 30 with alopecia areata. Some clones in this sample may be carry-over from other donors' samples. The sample was whole blood, taken in connection with sensitization to the hapten diphenylcyclopropenone (DPC). V gene TRBV29-1 combines with J gene TRBJ2-4; D may be TRBD2 (5 bases). CDR3 residues: CSVVEAAKNIQYF. The CDR3 DNA is TGCAGCGTTGTGGAGGCCGCCAAAAACATTCAGTACTTC. The full variable domain, its missing parts supplied by reference TRBV29-1 and TRBJ2-4, is SAVISQKPSRDICQRGTSLTIQCQVDSQVTMMFWYRQQPGQSLTLIATANQGSEATYESGFVIDKFPISRPNLTFSTLTVSNMSPEDSSIYLCSVVEAAKNIQYFGAGTRLSVL.